One sample yielded the 32 T cell receptor beta chains listed below, sequenced in a study of chemoradiotherapy in HPV16-positive cancers. Only in-frame clones appear in the TCRdb table, and some are missing; sequencing was by immunoSEQ multiplex PCR. In the table there are roughly 12,000 clones, less than 80% of which are singletons. The sample was taken from a patient who underwent chemoradiotherapy. These receptors were taken from a human donor with HPV-associated anogenital cancer.

This clone has just one count. This sequence joins TRBV4-1 and TRBJ2-3, with 15 bases lining up with TRBD2. V dropped 4 bases and J dropped 0; count of bases not matched to a gene: 5. This CDR3 is 18 amino acids long. The germline CDR1 and CDR2 sequences are MGHRA and YSYEKL. The CDR3: CASSPRTSGGVSTDTQYF. As DNA, the CDR3 is TGCGCCAGCAGCCCTCGGACTAGCGGGGGGGTTAGCACAGATACGCAGTATTTT.

This sequence joins TRBV18 and TRBJ1-1; unclear D gene. The CDR3 has 13 amino acids. Germline CDR1 KGHSH, CDR2 LQKENI. Between the trimmed V and J ends, which lost 7 bases and 7 bases, there was a span of 16 bases. The CDR3 nucleotides read TGTGCCAGCTTCCTCGACGAGAAAGTTGAAGCTTTCTTT. Translated, it gives CASFLDEKVEAFF.

In this sample, this clone turned up a few times. V usage is TRBV28 and J usage is TRBJ2-7; D is perhaps TRBD2 (6 bases). V dropped 6 bases and J dropped 7 bases, with 25 bases sitting between them. The CDR3 totals 16 residues. CDR1 is MDHEN and CDR2 is SYDVKM in the germline V gene. CDR3 nucleotides: TGTGCCAGCAGCACTAGCCGGGACGCACTTCCTTTTGAGCAGTACTTC. Amino acids: CASSTSRDALPFEQYF.

This clone occurred a few times. The chain carries TRBV5-1 and TRBJ2-7; D is possibly TRBD1 (5 bases). Trimming left V 4 bases short and J 1 base short, with 12 bases between. Per germline, CDR1 SGHRS and CDR2 YFSETQ. This CDR3 spans 14 amino acids. This CDR3 reads CASSGTGLSYEQYF. CDR3 bases: TGCGCCAGCAGCGGCACAGGCCTATCCTACGAGCAGTACTTC.

This chain joins TRBV7-9 and TRBJ1-1; maybe TRBD1 (5 bases). Per the germline V gene, CDR1 is SEHNR and CDR2 is FQNEAQ (reference sequence). The CDR3 length is 14 residues. The V end lost 0 bases, the J end lost 7 bases, and 12 bases lay between the germline ends. The CDR3 nucleotides are TGTGCCAGCAGCTTAGCGCAGGGAAGGGGTGAAGCTTTCTTT. Encoded protein: CASSLAQGRGEAFF.

The rearrangement uses TRBV11-3 and TRBJ2-2, with D tentatively TRBD1 (6 bases). The CDR3 runs 13 residues. Germline assignment: CDR1 SGHNT and CDR2 YENEEA. V dropped 5 bases and J dropped 6 bases, with 10 bases sitting between them. CDR3 nucleotides: TGTGCCAGCAGCCACAGGGATCCCGGGGAGCTGTTTTTT. This translates into CASSHRDPGELFF.

The CDR3 coding sequence is TGTGCCAGCAGCTTGGTGGGGGTTACAGATACGCAGTATTTT. This translates into CASSLVGVTDTQYF. The chain has TRBV5-4 and TRBJ2-3; D is tentatively TRBD1 or TRBD2 (5 bases each). Trimming shortened V by 0 bases and J by 3 bases, and 8 bases separated the two germline ends. The germline CDR1 and CDR2 sequences are SGHNT and YYREEE (reference sequence). CDR3 size: 14 residues.

J is TRBJ1-4 and V is TRBV7-9, with D unclear. The CDR3 is made up of 13 amino acids. V was cut by 3 bases and J by 5 bases, with 7 bases left in between. Germline CDR1 SEHNR, CDR2 FQNEAQ (reference sequence). The CDR3 here is CASSLNSNEKLFF. For the CDR3, the DNA is TGTGCCAGCAGCTTGAATTCAAATGAAAAACTGTTTTTT.

The chain is built from TRBV9 and TRBJ2-7; 7 bases are shared with TRBD2. The CDR3 has 14 amino acids. CDR1 and CDR2 from the germline V gene are SGDLS and YYNGEE. Unmatched junction bases numbered 10, after V lost 3 bases and J lost 7 bases. The CDR3 DNA reads as TGTGCCAGCAGCGGGGCAGCGGGGTTTGTGGAGCAGTACTTC. Translation: CASSGAAGFVEQYF.

The gene calls are TRBV20-1 and TRBJ1-2; D remains unclear. Trimming left V 5 bases short and J 6 bases short, with 10 bases between. The CDR3 contains 11 residues. CDR1 is DFQATT and CDR2 is SNEGSKA in the germline V gene (reference sequence). The CDR3 coding sequence is TGCAGTGCTGCTCCTATAAATGGCTACACCTTC. Encoded protein: CSAAPINGYTF.

Concerning this clone itself: Other DNA sequences in the same sample also yield this CDR3. The CDR3 sequence: CASSEGNYGYTF. The CDR3 nucleotides read TGTGCCAGCTCGGAGGGTAACTATGGCTACACCTTC. This chain links TRBV9 with TRBJ1-2; D uncertain. Germline loops: CDR1 SGDLS, CDR2 YYNGEE. V was pared by 7 bases and J by 1 base, with 8 bases between. This CDR3 has 12 residues.

This chain joins TRBV14 and TRBJ1-2, with TRBD1 identical over 7 bases. The ends lost 4 bases at V and 7 bases at J; junction bases unmatched: 15. Germline CDR1 reads SGHDN; CDR2 reads FVKESK. The CDR3 is 16 amino acids. CDR3 DNA sequence: TGTGCCAGCAGCCCACTTTCCGACAGGGTGCGATTTGGCTACACCTTC. Amino acid sequence: CASSPLSDRVRFGYTF.

The chain carries TRBV14 and TRBJ1-1; the D is unclear. Germline CDR1 is SGHDN and CDR2 is FVKESK. This CDR3 is built from 13 residues. The ends were cut back, 3 bases at V and 0 bases at J, with 5 bases in the middle. In DNA, the CDR3 is TGTGCCAGCAGCCAGGAGTTGAACACTGAAGCTTTCTTT. Encoded protein: CASSQELNTEAFF.

J is TRBJ1-1 and V is TRBV6-1; TRBD1 might be the D (6 bases). The CDR3 is made up of 13 amino acids. Looked up from germline, CDR1 is MNHNS and CDR2 is SASEGT. Deletions cut 7 bases from V and 6 bases from J, with 15 bases between. The CDR3 protein is CASTNPQGAEAFF. Written as DNA, the CDR3 is TGTGCCAGCACCAATCCACAGGGTGCTGAAGCTTTCTTT.

V and J are TRBV7-6 and TRBJ2-2; D gene unclear. Germline-derived CDR1 and CDR2 are SGHVS and FNYEAQ. The CDR3 spans 15 residues. Trimming took 1 base from V and 3 from J, leaving 9 bases between them. Here the CDR3 DNA reads TGTGCCAGCAGCTTAGTAAGGTCTCACACCGGGGAGCTGTTTTTT. Its protein product is CASSLVRSHTGELFF. Together with reference TRBV7-6 and TRBJ2-2, the CDR3 gives the full variable domain: GAGVSQSPRYKVTKRGQDVALRCDPISGHVSLYWYRQALGQGPEFLTYFNYEAQQDKSGLPNDRFSAERPEGSISTLTIQRTEQRDSAMYRCASSLVRSHTGELFFGEGSRLTVL.

The chain recombines TRBV4-2 with TRBJ1-5; D possibly corresponds to TRBD1 (5 bases). There are 15 residues in the CDR3. V gave up 0 bases and J gave up 1 base, with 7 bases separating them. Germline V gene lookup returns CDR1 LGHNA and CDR2 YNFKEQ. The CDR3, as DNA: TGTGCCAGCAGCCAAGACAGGGCGAGCAATCAGCCCCAGCATTTT. Translation: CASSQDRASNQPQHF.

The V and J genes are TRBV27 and TRBJ1-4, with 7 bases matching TRBD1. The V gene's germline CDR1 is MNHEY and CDR2 SMNVEV (reference sequence). The J segment lost 0 bases and the V segment lost 7 bases, leaving 8 bases of the junction unmatched. The CDR3 is made up of 16 amino acids. CDR3 residues: CASTRDRFATNEKLFF. As DNA, the CDR3 is TGTGCCAGCACCCGGGACAGATTCGCAACTAATGAAAAACTGTTTTTT.

The chain carries TRBV28 and TRBJ1-2; D unclear. The CDR3 covers 16 residues. Trimming removed 5 bases from V and 0 bases from J, with 16 bases in between. The germline V gene encodes CDR1 MDHEN and CDR2 SYDVKM. CDR3 amino acids: CASSPWTALTNYGYTF. The CDR3 coding sequence is TGTGCCAGCAGTCCATGGACGGCCCTAACTAACTATGGCTACACCTTC.

This sequence joins TRBV5-4 and TRBJ2-3, with TRBD1 matching 8 bases. CDR1 is SGHNT and CDR2 is YYREEE in the germline V gene (reference sequence). The CDR3 consists of 14 residues. J lost 5 bases, V lost 2 bases, and 4 bases had no gene match. The CDR3 coding sequence is TGTGCCAGCAGCTTTGACAGGGGAGGAGATACGCAGTATTTT. This translates into CASSFDRGGDTQYF.

The V and J genes are TRBV29-1 and TRBJ2-1, with D perhaps TRBD1 (6 bases). The V end lost 6 bases, the J end lost 10 bases, and 16 bases lay between the germline ends. CDR1 is SQVTM, CDR2 ANQGSEA, per germline. The CDR3 is made up of 12 amino acids. In nucleotides, the CDR3 is TGCAGCGTGGCTCCAGGGGCCTCGGAGCAGTTCTTC. Protein sequence: CSVAPGASEQFF.

This chain uses TRBV6-1 with TRBJ2-3; a possible D gene is TRBD1 (5 bases). Trimming took off 4 bases at V and 1 base at J, with 6 bases between the two ends. This CDR3 is 13 amino acids long. The germline V gene encodes CDR1 MNHNS and CDR2 SASEGT. CDR3: CASSVQGTDTQYF. DNA for the CDR3: TGTGCCAGCAGTGTACAGGGCACAGATACGCAGTATTTT.

The chain links TRBV27 to TRBJ2-7, with D uncertain. The CDR3 has 14 amino acids. V was clipped by 0 bases and J by 0 bases, with 6 bases between them. CDR1 and CDR2 (germline): MNHEY, SMNVEV (reference sequence). The CDR3 DNA reads TGTGCCAGCAGTTTATCGCTCAGCTCCTACGAGCAGTACTTC. Translating it yields CASSLSLSSYEQYF.

The rearrangement uses TRBV2 and TRBJ2-1, with TRBD2 matching 11 bases. Germline V lookup: CDR1 SNHLY, CDR2 FYNNEI. After removal of 6 bases from V and 5 bases from J, the junction contained 6 bases not matched to a gene. The CDR3 is 15 amino acids. Written as DNA, the CDR3 is TGTGCCAGCAGGAGACTAGCGGGGACCAACAATGAGCAGTTCTTC. Its protein is CASRRLAGTNNEQFF.

V and J are TRBV7-6 and TRBJ2-7, with D perhaps being TRBD1 or TRBD2 (5 bases each). CDR1 is SGHVS and CDR2 is FNYEAQ in the germline V gene. Trimming removed 5 bases from V and 6 bases from J, with 20 bases in between. CDR3 length: 15 amino acids. CDR3 nucleotides: TGTGCCAGCAGCCAACAACCCCACTCCGGGGCCGAGCAGTACTTC. Protein: CASSQQPHSGAEQYF.

This clone occurred once. V gene TRBV27 combines with J gene TRBJ1-2, with D tentatively TRBD1 (5 bases). Looked up from germline, CDR1 is MNHEY and CDR2 is SMNVEV (reference sequence). The CDR3 is 14 residues long. V was shortened by 6 bases and J by 4 bases, with 15 bases between the two germline ends. In nucleotides, the CDR3 is TGTGCCAGCAGCTCCTCGGGGCGACTCTATGGCTACACCTTC. Protein sequence: CASSSSGRLYGYTF.

A few counts support this clone. This CDR3 is CAWSVSGGANSPLHF. In nucleotides, the CDR3 is TGTGCCTGGAGTGTATCCGGGGGTGCCAATTCACCCCTCCACTTT. V is TRBV30 and J is TRBJ1-6; TRBD1 might be the D (5 bases). Trimming took 0 bases from V and 7 from J, leaving 13 bases between them. CDR1 GTSNPN and CDR2 SVGIG come from the germline V gene (reference sequence). The CDR3 has 15 residues.

This clone was counted only a few times. This chain connects TRBV9 to TRBJ2-7; D tentatively reads TRBD1 or TRBD2 (6 bases each). V was cut by 0 bases and J by 3 bases, with 13 bases left in between. Per germline, CDR1 SGDLS and CDR2 YYNGEE. The CDR3 extends over 15 amino acids. CDR3 bases: TGTGCCAGCAGCGTAGCGCTCGGGGGCGGCTACGAGCAGTACTTC. It yields the protein CASSVALGGGYEQYF.

The V and J genes are TRBV11-2 and TRBJ1-6; the D gene is possibly TRBD1 (5 bases). The V gene lost 0 bases and the J gene lost 7 bases, with 13 bases spanning the gap. The germline CDR1 and CDR2 sequences are SGHAT and FQNNGV. The CDR3 runs to 16 residues. CDR3 region: CASSLDSAGLNSPLHF. For the CDR3, the DNA is TGTGCCAGCAGCTTAGATTCGGCAGGGTTGAATTCACCCCTCCACTTT.

This chain joins TRBV27 and TRBJ1-5; D gene ambiguous. Looked up from germline, CDR1 is MNHEY and CDR2 is SMNVEV (reference sequence). The ends were cut back, 5 bases at V and 7 bases at J, with 9 bases in the middle. This CDR3 spans 12 amino acids. The CDR3 DNA is TGTGCCAGCAGTACGGGGTTCCAGCCCCAGCATTTT. Residues: CASSTGFQPQHF.

This clone was seen a few times. DNA for the CDR3: TGTGCCTGGAGTCCCACCTGGGGACTAGCGGGGTTGAATGTGGAGACCCAGTACTTC. This translates into CAWSPTWGLAGLNVETQYF. The chain employs TRBV30 and TRBJ2-5; TRBD2 aligns across 13 bases. In germline, CDR1 is GTSNPN, CDR2 SVGIG (reference sequence). The CDR3 sequence is 19 residues long. With 2 bases clipped from V and 5 bases from J, the junction kept 17 bases outside the gene matches.

The chain uses TRBV27 and TRBJ1-1, with D possibly matching TRBD1 (5 bases). Germline CDR1 is MNHEY and CDR2 is SMNVEV (reference sequence). The CDR3 has 15 amino acids. Trimming pared 5 bases from V and 0 bases from J, leaving 13 bases between. The CDR3 nucleotides read TGTGCCAGCAGTAAGAAAGGACACTTGAACACTGAAGCTTTCTTT. Protein: CASSKKGHLNTEAFF.

The chain combines TRBV4-1 with TRBJ1-2; TRBD1 is a possible D gene (6 bases). The CDR3 extends over 15 amino acids. Germline CDR1 MGHRA, CDR2 YSYEKL. The V end lost 0 bases, the J end lost 4 bases, and 12 bases lay between the germline ends. In DNA form, the CDR3 reads TGCGCCAGCAGCCAAGATCCTGGGGGGCTCTATGGCTACACCTTC. The encoded protein is CASSQDPGGLYGYTF.